These T cell receptor beta chains were read from a single sample in a study of T-cell memory formation after mild COVID-19. MiXCR, applied by TCRdb to the 5' RACE reads, yields one record per CDR3 protein. The table has about 82,000 distinct CDR3 sequences, 13% seen once. What was sequenced was PBMCs or a T cell subset sorted from them (not recorded which). These receptors were collected from an adult woman who had mild COVID-19 (a few samples of this study predate the infection). Cell type and time point are not known. Both conserved end residues are part of each CDR3. The D gene is left open where the match is weak. Only part of the rows carry a size: once, few, many, or a class if the clone is expanded.

TRBD2,few,TRBV9,TRBJ2-1,TGTGCCAGCAGCGTAGGGCTAGCGGGGGGGGTCGGCAATGAGCAGTTCTTC,CASSVGLAGGVGNEQFF
TRBD2,few,TRBV7-8,TRBJ2-3,TGTGCCAGCAGCTCACCAAGACTAGCGGGAGTCGGAGATACGCAGTATTTT,CASSSPRLAGVGDTQYF
NA,NA,TRBV15,TRBJ2-5,TGTGCCACCAGCAGCGGTCCTTTCCGAGGAGAGACCCAGTACTTC,CATSSGPFRGETQYF
TRBD1,many,TRBV4-1,TRBJ2-1,TGCGCCAGCAGCCTCTGGACAGGGGATGAGCAGTTCTTC,CASSLWTGDEQFF
TRBD1,many,TRBV7-9,TRBJ2-5,TGTGCCAGCAGCTCAATAGGGGGCGAAGAGACCCAGTACTTC,CASSSIGGEETQYF
TRBD2,few,TRBV7-6,TRBJ2-5,TGTGCCAGCAGCCCAGGACTAGCGGGGCTGGAGACCCAGTACTTC,CASSPGLAGLETQYF
NA,few,TRBV7-6,TRBJ2-2,TGTGCCATCCGACGTCCGACCGTGGGCACCGGGGAGCTGTTTTTT,CAIRRPTVGTGELFF
NA,NA,TRBV20-1,TRBJ2-1,TGCAGTGGGGCGGGGACCCATGGGGTTGAGCAGTTCTTC,CSGAGTHGVEQFF
NA,many,TRBV29-1,TRBJ2-2,TGCAGCGTCCGGCGTGGGGACTCCGAATCCCCCACCGGGGAGCTGTTTTTT,CSVRRGDSESPTGELFF
NA,NA,TRBV4-1,TRBJ2-3,TGCGCCAGCAGCCAGCCTAGGGCAGGACTCACAGATACGCAGTATTTT,CASSQPRAGLTDTQYF
NA,few,TRBV5-6,TRBJ2-1,TGTGCCAGCAGCTTACGCGGGGGCCTAGCGGAATACAATGAGCAGTTCTTC,CASSLRGGLAEYNEQFF
TRBD1,few,TRBV7-9,TRBJ2-2,TGTGCCAAGCCTTCGGGACAGGGGCCCAACACCGGGGAGCTGTTTTTT,CAKPSGQGPNTGELFF
NA,NA,TRBV7-9,TRBJ2-3,TGTGCCAGCAGCGCCCCCGGGGCGGGGCTGGCAGATACGCAGTATTTT,CASSAPGAGLADTQYF
NA,NA,TRBV24-1,TRBJ2-2,TGTGCCACCAGGTCCGGGCAACGTGACACCGGGGAGCTGTTTTTT,CATRSGQRDTGELFF
TRBD1,NA,TRBV6-5,TRBJ1-2,TGTGCCAGCACCCCGGGGTGGACACAGGGGCCCCATGGCTACACCTTC,CASTPGWTQGPHGYTF
TRBD2,NA,TRBV4-2,TRBJ2-5,TGTGCCAGCAGCCAAGCCGTTGGGGCGGGGGAAGAGACCCAGTACTTC,CASSQAVGAGEETQYF
NA,once,TRBV15,TRBJ2-1,TGTGCCACCAGCAGAGAGAGAAAACCCTACAATGAGCAGTTCTTC,CATSRERKPYNEQFF
NA,NA,TRBV5-1,TRBJ1-2,TGCGCCAGCAGCTTGGGGGACACGTACTATGGCTACACCTTC,CASSLGDTYYGYTF
TRBD1,NA,TRBV6-1,TRBJ2-7,TGTGCCAGCAGTGAAGGTTGGACAGGGAAACACGAGCAGTACTTC,CASSEGWTGKHEQYF
NA,few,TRBV29-1,TRBJ2-7,TGCAGCGCCCAGGGCAGGGGAGCCTACGAGCAGTACTTC,CSAQGRGAYEQYF
NA,few,TRBV5-6,TRBJ2-7,TGTGCCAGCAGGATACAGGGCACTGGGGGATACGAGCAGTACTTC,CASRIQGTGGYEQYF
TRBD2,NA,TRBV5-1,TRBJ2-7,TGCGCCAGCAGCTTGGAAACTAGCGGGGGATCCTACGAGCAGTACTTC,CASSLETSGGSYEQYF
NA,few,TRBV7-3,TRBJ2-5,TGTGCCAGCAGCCCCGACGGGATCTCGGTTCTCCAGTACTTC,CASSPDGISVLQYF